Below, one T cell receptor beta chain is given with its context. The data were taken from a study of blood T cell repertoires in COVID-19. Study-wide context: The United States, Italy and Spain supplied acute and convalescent COVID-19 samples.

V lost 8 bases and J lost 5; bases outside the gene matches: 7. In germline, CDR1 is SNHLY, CDR2 FYNNEI. The CDR3 is 15 residues long. Assay used: immunoSEQ multiplex PCR; TCRdb lists only in-frame clones, some missing. The table lists roughly 67,000 clones, roughly nine tenths of them singletons. The chain employs TRBV2 and TRBJ2-5; 14 bases are shared with TRBD2. This TCR was recovered from a man aged 45-65 years with active COVID-19. What was sequenced was peripheral blood. CDR3 amino acids: CASGTSGSLVETQYF. DNA of the CDR3: TGTGCCAGCGGGACTAGCGGGAGTCTGGTGGAGACCCAGTACTTC. The entire variable domain, with the rest obtained from reference TRBV2 and TRBJ2-5, is as follows: EPEVTQTPSHQVTQMGQEVILRCVPISNHLYFYWYRQILGQKVEFLVSFYNNEISEKSEIFDDQFSVERPDGSNFTLKIRSTKLEDSAMYFCASGTSGSLVETQYFGPGTRLLVL.